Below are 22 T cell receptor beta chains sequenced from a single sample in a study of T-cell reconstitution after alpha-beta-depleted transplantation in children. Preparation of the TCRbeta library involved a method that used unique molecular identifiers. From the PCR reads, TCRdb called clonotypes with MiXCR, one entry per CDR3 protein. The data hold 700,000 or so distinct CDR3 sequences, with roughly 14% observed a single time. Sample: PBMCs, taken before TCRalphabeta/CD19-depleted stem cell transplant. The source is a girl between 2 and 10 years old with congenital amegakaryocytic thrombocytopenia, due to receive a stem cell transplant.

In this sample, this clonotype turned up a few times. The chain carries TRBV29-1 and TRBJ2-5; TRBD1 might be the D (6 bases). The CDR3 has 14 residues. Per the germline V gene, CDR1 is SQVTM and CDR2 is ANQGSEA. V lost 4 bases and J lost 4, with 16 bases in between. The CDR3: CSVAANRERETQYF. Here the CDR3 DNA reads TGCAGCGTTGCGGCGAACAGGGAGAGAGAGACCCAGTACTTC. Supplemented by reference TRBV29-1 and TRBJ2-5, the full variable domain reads SAVISQKPSRDICQRGTSLTIQCQVDSQVTMMFWYRQQPGQSLTLIATANQGSEATYESGFVIDKFPISRPNLTFSTLTVSNMSPEDSSIYLCSVAANRERETQYFGPGTRLLVL.

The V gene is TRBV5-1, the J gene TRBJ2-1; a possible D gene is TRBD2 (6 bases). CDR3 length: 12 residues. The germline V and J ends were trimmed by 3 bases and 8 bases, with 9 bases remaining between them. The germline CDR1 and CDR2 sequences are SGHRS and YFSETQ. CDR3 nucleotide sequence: TGCGCCAGCAGCTCCCGCGGGGATGAGCAGTTCTTC. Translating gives CASSSRGDEQFF.

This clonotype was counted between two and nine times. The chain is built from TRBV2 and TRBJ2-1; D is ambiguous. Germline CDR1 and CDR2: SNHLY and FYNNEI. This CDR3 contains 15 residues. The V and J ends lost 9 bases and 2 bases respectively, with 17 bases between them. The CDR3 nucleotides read TGTGCCAGGATCTCACTTGTCGGGCCCTACAATGAGCAGTTCTTC. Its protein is CARISLVGPYNEQFF.

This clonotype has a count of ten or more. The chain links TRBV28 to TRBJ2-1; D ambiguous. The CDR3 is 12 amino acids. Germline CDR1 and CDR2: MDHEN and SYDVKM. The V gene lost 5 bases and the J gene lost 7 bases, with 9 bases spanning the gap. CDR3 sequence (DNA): TGTGCCAGCAGTCTCCCTCGAAATGAGCAGTTCTTC. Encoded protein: CASSLPRNEQFF.

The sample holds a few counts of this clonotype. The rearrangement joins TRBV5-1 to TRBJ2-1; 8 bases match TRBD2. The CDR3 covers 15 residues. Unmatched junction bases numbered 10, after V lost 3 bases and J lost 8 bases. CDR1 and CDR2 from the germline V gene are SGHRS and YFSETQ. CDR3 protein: CASSYTRAGGDEQFF. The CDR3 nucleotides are TGCGCCAGCAGCTACACTCGCGCCGGGGGGGATGAGCAGTTCTTC.

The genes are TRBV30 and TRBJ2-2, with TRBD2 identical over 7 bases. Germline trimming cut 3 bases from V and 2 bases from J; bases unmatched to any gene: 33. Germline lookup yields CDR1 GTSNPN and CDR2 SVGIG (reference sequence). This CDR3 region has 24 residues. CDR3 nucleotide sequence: TGTGCCTGGAGCTCCCCATTAGTCATGGGGAGGGAAAACCGGGGTGACTCCAACACCGGGGAGCTGTTTTTT. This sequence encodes CAWSSPLVMGRENRGDSNTGELFF. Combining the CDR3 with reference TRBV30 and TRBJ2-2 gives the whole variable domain SQTIHQWPATLVQPVGSPLSLECTVEGTSNPNLYWYRQAAGRGLQLLFYSVGIGQISSEVPQNLSASRPQDRQFILSSKKLLLSDSGFYLCAWSSPLVMGRENRGDSNTGELFFGEGSRLTVL.

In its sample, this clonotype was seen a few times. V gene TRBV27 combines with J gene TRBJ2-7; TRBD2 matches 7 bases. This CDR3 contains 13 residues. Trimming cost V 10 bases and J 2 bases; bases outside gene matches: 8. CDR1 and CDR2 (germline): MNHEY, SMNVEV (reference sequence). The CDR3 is CATSRGLPYEQYF. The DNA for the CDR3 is TGTGCCACCTCACGGGGACTACCCTACGAGCAGTACTTC.

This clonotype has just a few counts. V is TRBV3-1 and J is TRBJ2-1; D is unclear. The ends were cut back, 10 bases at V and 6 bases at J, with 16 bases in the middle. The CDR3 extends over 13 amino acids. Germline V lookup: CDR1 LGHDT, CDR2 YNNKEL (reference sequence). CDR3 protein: CATHPGRVNEQFF. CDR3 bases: TGTGCCACGCACCCAGGTCGGGTCAATGAGCAGTTCTTC.

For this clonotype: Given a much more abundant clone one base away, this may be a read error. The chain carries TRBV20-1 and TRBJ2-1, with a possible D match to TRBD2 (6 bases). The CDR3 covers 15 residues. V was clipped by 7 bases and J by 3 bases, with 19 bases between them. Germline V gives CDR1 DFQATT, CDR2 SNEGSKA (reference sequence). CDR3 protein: CSVSGSLANYNEQFF. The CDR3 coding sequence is TGCAGTGTTAGTGGCTCCCTAGCGAACTACAATGAGCAGTTCTTC.

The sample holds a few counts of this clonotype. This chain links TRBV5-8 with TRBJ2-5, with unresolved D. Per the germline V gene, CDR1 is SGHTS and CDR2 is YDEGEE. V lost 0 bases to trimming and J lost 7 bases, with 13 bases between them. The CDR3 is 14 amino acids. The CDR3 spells CASSLGVAFGTQYF. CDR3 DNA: TGTGCCAGCAGCTTGGGGGTAGCTTTCGGGACCCAGTACTTC.

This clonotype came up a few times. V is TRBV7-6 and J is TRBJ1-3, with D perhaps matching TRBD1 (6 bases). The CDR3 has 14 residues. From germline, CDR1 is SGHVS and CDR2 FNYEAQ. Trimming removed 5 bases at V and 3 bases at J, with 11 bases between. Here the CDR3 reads CASSMRGGGNTIYF. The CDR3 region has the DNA TGTGCCAGCAGCATGAGGGGGGGTGGAAACACCATATATTTT.

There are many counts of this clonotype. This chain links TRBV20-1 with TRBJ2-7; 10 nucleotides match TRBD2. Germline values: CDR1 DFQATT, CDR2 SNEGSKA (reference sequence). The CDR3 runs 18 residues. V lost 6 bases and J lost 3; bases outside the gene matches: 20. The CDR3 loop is CSARKASGGGLTLYEQYF. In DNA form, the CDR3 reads TGCAGTGCCCGAAAGGCTAGCGGGGGTGGACTTACCCTCTACGAGCAGTACTTC.

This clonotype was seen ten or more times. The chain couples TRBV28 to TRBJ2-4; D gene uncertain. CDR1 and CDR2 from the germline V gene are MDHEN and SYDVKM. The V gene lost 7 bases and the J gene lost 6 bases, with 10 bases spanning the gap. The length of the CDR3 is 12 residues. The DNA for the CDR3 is TGTGCCAGCACCGGCCCCCGAAACATTCAGTACTTC. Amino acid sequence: CASTGPRNIQYF.

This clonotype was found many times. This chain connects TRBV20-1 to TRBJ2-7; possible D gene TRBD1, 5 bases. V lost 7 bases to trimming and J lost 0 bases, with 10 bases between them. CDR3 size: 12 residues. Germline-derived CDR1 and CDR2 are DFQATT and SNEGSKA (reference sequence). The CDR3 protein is CSVPGHSYEQYF. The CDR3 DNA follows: TGCAGTGTTCCAGGGCACTCCTACGAGCAGTACTTC.

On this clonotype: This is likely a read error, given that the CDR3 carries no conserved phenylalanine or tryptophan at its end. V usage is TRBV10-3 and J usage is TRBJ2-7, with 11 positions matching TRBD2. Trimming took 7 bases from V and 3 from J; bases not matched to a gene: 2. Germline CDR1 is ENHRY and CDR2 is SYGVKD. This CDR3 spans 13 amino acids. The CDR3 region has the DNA TGTGCCATCATGACTAGCGGGAACTACGAGCAGTACATC. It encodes CAIMTSGNYEQYI.

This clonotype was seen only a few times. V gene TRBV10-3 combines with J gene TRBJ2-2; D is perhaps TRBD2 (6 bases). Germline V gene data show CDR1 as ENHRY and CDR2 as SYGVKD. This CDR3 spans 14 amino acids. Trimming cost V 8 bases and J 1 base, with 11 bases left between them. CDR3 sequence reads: CAISRERNTGELFF. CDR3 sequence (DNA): TGTGCCATCTCCCGGGAGAGGAACACCGGGGAGCTGTTTTTT.

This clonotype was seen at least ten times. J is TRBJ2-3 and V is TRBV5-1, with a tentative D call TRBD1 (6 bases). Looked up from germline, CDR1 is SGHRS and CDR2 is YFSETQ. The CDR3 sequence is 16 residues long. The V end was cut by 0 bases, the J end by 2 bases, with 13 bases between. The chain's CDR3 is CASSLGGQFLTDTQYF. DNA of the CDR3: TGCGCCAGCAGCTTGGGCGGACAGTTCCTCACAGATACGCAGTATTTT.

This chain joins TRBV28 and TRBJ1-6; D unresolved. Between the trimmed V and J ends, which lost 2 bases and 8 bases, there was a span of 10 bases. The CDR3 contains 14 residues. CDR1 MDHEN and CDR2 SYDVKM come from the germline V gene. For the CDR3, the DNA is TGTGCCAGCAGTTTAGGGGTTGGCTATTCACCCCTCCACTTT. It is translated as CASSLGVGYSPLHF.

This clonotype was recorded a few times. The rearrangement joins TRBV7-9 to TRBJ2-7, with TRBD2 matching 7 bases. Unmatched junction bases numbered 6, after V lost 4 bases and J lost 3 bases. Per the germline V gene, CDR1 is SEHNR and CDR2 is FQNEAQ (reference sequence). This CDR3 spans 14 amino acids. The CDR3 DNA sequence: TGTGCCAGCAGCTCCCTAGCGGTTAGCTACGAGCAGTACTTC. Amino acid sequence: CASSSLAVSYEQYF. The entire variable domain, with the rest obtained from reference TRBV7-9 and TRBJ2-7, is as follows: DTGVSQNPRHKITKRGQNVTFRCDPISEHNRLYWYRQTLGQGPEFLTYFQNEAQLEKSRLLSDRFSAERPKGSFSTLEIQRTEQGDSAMYLCASSSLAVSYEQYFGPGTRLTVT.

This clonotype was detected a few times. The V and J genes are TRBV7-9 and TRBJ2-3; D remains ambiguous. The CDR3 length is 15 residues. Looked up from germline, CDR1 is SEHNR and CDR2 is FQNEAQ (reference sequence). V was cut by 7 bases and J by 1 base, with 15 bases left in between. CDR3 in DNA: TGTGCCAGCACAAATATCGGGTACGGCACAGATACGCAGTATTTT. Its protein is CASTNIGYGTDTQYF.

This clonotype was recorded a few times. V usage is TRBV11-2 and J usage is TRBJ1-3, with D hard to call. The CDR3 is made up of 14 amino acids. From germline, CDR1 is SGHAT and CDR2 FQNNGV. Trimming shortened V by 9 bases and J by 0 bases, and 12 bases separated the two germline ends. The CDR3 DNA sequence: TGTGCCAGTACCGACGGCAACTCTGGAAACACCATATATTTT. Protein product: CASTDGNSGNTIYF.

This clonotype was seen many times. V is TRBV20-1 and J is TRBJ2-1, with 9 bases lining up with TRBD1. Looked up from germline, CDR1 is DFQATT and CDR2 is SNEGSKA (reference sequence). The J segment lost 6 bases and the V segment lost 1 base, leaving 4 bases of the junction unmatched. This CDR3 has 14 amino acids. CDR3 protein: CSARGDRESNEQFF. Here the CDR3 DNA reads TGCAGTGCTAGAGGGGACAGGGAGAGCAATGAGCAGTTCTTC.